This T cell receptor (beta chain) derives from a study of OX40 agonist ivuxolimab in advanced cancers. Study overall: People in dose escalation had one of these cancers: hepatocellular carcinoma, melanoma, renal cell or head and neck cancer. A male proportion of more than 75% was recorded, with mean age around 55 years and range about 23 to 90.

Trimming stripped 4 bases from V and 1 base from J, with 16 bases between. There are 16 residues in the CDR3. Germline V gene sequence: CDR1 MGHRA, CDR2 YSYEKL. Worth noting for this clone: Its specificity is unknown.

Study outcomes and limitations: With doses of 0.1-3.0 mg/kg, partial responders showed among the lowest clonal expansion.

Data came from immunoSEQ multiplex PCR; TCRdb stores just in-frame clones and leaves some out. The table shows about 20,000 clones, with about three quarters occurring only once. The clonotype was recovered from an adult with an advanced solid tumor such as melanoma, head and neck, liver or kidney cancer. The rearrangement links TRBV4-1 to TRBJ1-1; no clear D gene. The source material was CD4+ or CD8+ T cells sorted from blood, sampled in a trial of the OX40 agonist ivuxolimab. CDR3 DNA: TGCGCCAGCAGCCTTGAACGCGGACTCAGGAACACTGAAGCTTTCTTT. Amino acid sequence: CASSLERGLRNTEAFF.